This is a list of T cell receptor beta chains from one sample in a study of beta chain features in type 1 diabetes. Clones were read by immunoSEQ multiplex PCR, and TCRdb kept only the in-frame ones, dropping some. Here the sample spans 120,000 to 150,000 clones, 10% to 15% being singletons. The source material was central memory CD4+ T cells from blood. These receptors came from a man between 18 and 35 years old with type 1 diabetes. The conserved cysteine and the conserved F or W are not part of the CDR3 here. Each record gives: V gene, J gene, clone size, CDR3 protein. Expanded clones are given a class, and other clones once, few, many or no size at all.

v_gene: TRBV6-5
j_gene: TRBJ2-7
abundance: -
CDR3aa: ASSYLGAADEQY

v_gene: TRBV18
j_gene: TRBJ2-7
abundance: -
CDR3aa: ASSPPGQGSYEQY

v_gene: TRBV6-5
j_gene: TRBJ2-7
abundance: -
CDR3aa: ASSSVRGSGYEQY

v_gene: TRBV15
j_gene: TRBJ1-5
abundance: -
CDR3aa: ATSRDDQPQH

v_gene: TRBV5-1
j_gene: TRBJ2-1
abundance: -
CDR3aa: ASSFTSYNEQF

v_gene: TRBV10-2
j_gene: TRBJ2-2
abundance: -
CDR3aa: ASSENRVDTGELF

v_gene: TRBV5-1
j_gene: TRBJ1-4
abundance: -
CDR3aa: ASSPRDRDSKLF

v_gene: TRBV6-1
j_gene: TRBJ2-7
abundance: -
CDR3aa: ASNGDRTYEQY

v_gene: TRBV6-5
j_gene: TRBJ2-7
abundance: -
CDR3aa: ASSEAGDHEQY

v_gene: TRBV6-5
j_gene: TRBJ2-7
abundance: -
CDR3aa: ASRDTGVSY

v_gene: TRBV19
j_gene: TRBJ1-4
abundance: -
CDR3aa: ASSRLTGGAGEKLF

v_gene: TRBV11-3
j_gene: TRBJ2-3
abundance: -
CDR3aa: ASSLGGYRPSTDTQY

v_gene: TRBV28
j_gene: TRBJ1-1
abundance: -
CDR3aa: ASTRWTGGVNTEAF

v_gene: TRBV7-7
j_gene: TRBJ2-1
abundance: -
CDR3aa: ASSLAGGIYNEQF

v_gene: TRBV6-1
j_gene: TRBJ1-2
abundance: many
CDR3aa: ASSEEVGQYYGYT

v_gene: TRBV28
j_gene: TRBJ1-5
abundance: few
CDR3aa: ASREQNQPQH

v_gene: TRBV30
j_gene: TRBJ2-2
abundance: few
CDR3aa: AWRVLAGSGGELF

v_gene: TRBV7-2
j_gene: TRBJ2-4
abundance: few
CDR3aa: ASSEGAGLAKNIQY

v_gene: TRBV19
j_gene: TRBJ2-2
abundance: many
CDR3aa: ASSRNTGELF

v_gene: TRBV6-1
j_gene: TRBJ2-5
abundance: few
CDR3aa: ASSRGVGETQY

v_gene: TRBV9
j_gene: TRBJ2-1
abundance: -
CDR3aa: ASSVAAGGPREQF

v_gene: TRBV29-1
j_gene: TRBJ2-1
abundance: -
CDR3aa: SVDRQDNEQF

v_gene: TRBV7-6
j_gene: TRBJ2-3
abundance: -
CDR3aa: ASSLARVADTQY

v_gene: TRBV25-1
j_gene: TRBJ1-1
abundance: few
CDR3aa: ASRLESGGYTEAF

v_gene: TRBV7-3
j_gene: TRBJ1-2
abundance: -
CDR3aa: ASSPDPNYGYT

v_gene: TRBV5-1
j_gene: TRBJ1-2
abundance: -
CDR3aa: ASSPGQGEAFGYT

v_gene: TRBV6-5
j_gene: TRBJ2-3
abundance: many
CDR3aa: ASYGGGTDTQY

v_gene: TRBV7-8
j_gene: TRBJ2-1
abundance: many
CDR3aa: ASSLAGTANEQF

v_gene: TRBV2
j_gene: TRBJ1-2
abundance: few
CDR3aa: ASRTGFNYGYT

v_gene: TRBV10-3
j_gene: TRBJ2-1
abundance: many
CDR3aa: AIRGEAYNEQF

v_gene: TRBV7-2
j_gene: TRBJ2-4
abundance: -
CDR3aa: ASSPPLSGAGAKNIQY

v_gene: TRBV15
j_gene: TRBJ2-5
abundance: few
CDR3aa: ATSRDWVPGSSETQY

v_gene: TRBV4-1
j_gene: TRBJ2-5
abundance: few
CDR3aa: ASSTIGRGIQETQY

v_gene: TRBV5-6
j_gene: TRBJ1-1
abundance: few
CDR3aa: ASSLEGTEAF

v_gene: TRBV9
j_gene: TRBJ2-1
abundance: few
CDR3aa: ASSTGGVGNEQF

v_gene: TRBV6-5
j_gene: TRBJ1-5
abundance: few
CDR3aa: ASSLGQTNQPQH

v_gene: TRBV18
j_gene: TRBJ1-2
abundance: few
CDR3aa: ASSPPLEIGLRYT

v_gene: TRBV4-1
j_gene: TRBJ2-2
abundance: -
CDR3aa: ASSQGLGSGAGTGELF

v_gene: TRBV18
j_gene: TRBJ2-5
abundance: few
CDR3aa: ASSSGVLQETQY

v_gene: TRBV27
j_gene: TRBJ1-4
abundance: once
CDR3aa: ASSLGQGALRREKLF

v_gene: TRBV29-1
j_gene: TRBJ1-6
abundance: -
CDR3aa: SARGGDNSPLH

v_gene: TRBV6-5
j_gene: TRBJ2-1
abundance: -
CDR3aa: ASRGTGDYNEQF

v_gene: TRBV7-9
j_gene: TRBJ2-3
abundance: -
CDR3aa: ASSLGGQGVADTQY

v_gene: TRBV7-9
j_gene: TRBJ1-1
abundance: few
CDR3aa: ASSLGGNAGNTEAF

v_gene: TRBV6-5
j_gene: TRBJ2-1
abundance: few
CDR3aa: ASSYSPTSGGNEQF

v_gene: TRBV29-1
j_gene: TRBJ2-5
abundance: -
CDR3aa: SVDSGRALGETQY

v_gene: TRBV2
j_gene: TRBJ2-1
abundance: many
CDR3aa: ASYRGGYNEQF

v_gene: TRBV14
j_gene: TRBJ1-2
abundance: -
CDR3aa: ASSQDTAGQYGYT

v_gene: TRBV7-2
j_gene: TRBJ2-7
abundance: few
CDR3aa: ASSVGGYEQY

v_gene: TRBV11-1
j_gene: TRBJ2-5
abundance: -
CDR3aa: ASSLERGQGGKTQY

v_gene: TRBV5-1
j_gene: TRBJ1-4
abundance: few
CDR3aa: ASSSGEGDEKLF

v_gene: TRBV30
j_gene: TRBJ1-1
abundance: -
CDR3aa: AWSGVQMNTEAF

v_gene: TRBV6-1
j_gene: TRBJ2-3
abundance: -
CDR3aa: ASSEGLAVDTQY

v_gene: TRBV23-1
j_gene: TRBJ2-7
abundance: -
CDR3aa: ASSQFLWGLGSYEQY

v_gene: TRBV5-1
j_gene: TRBJ1-6
abundance: -
CDR3aa: ASSLAAGPLGG

v_gene: TRBV30
j_gene: TRBJ1-1
abundance: few
CDR3aa: AWSVQGAGKAF

v_gene: TRBV30
j_gene: TRBJ1-6
abundance: few
CDR3aa: AWSSQGAYNSPLH

v_gene: TRBV4-1
j_gene: TRBJ1-3
abundance: -
CDR3aa: ASSLAADTNSGNTIY

v_gene: TRBV30
j_gene: TRBJ1-2
abundance: -
CDR3aa: AWRGADNYGYT